This T cell receptor (beta chain) was recovered during a study of tumor-infiltrating lymphocytes in primary liver carcinoma. Worth noting for this clonotype: What it binds is unknown.

Study-wide findings and caveats: Only about 8-25% of top clones spanned all five tumor regions. A significantly higher top-250-clone fraction was found in tumors than in blood (p = 0.039).

For each extraction, RNA and DNA were obtained together from about 20-30 mg of unsorted bulk tissue. Sampling was performed at five separate regions of each tumor. The template, approximately 500 ng total RNA, yielded TCR beta cDNA made with a constant-region primer. Three nested multiplex PCR rounds, a slightly modified ARM-PCR method, built the TCR beta libraries. Amplification in the first two PCR rounds was performed using TRBV1-TRBV30 forward primers and a C-beta reverse primer for 9 to 11 cycles each. TCRdb used MiXCR to reprocess the multiplex PCR reads, holding one entry per CDR3 protein. Seen here are 48,000 or so distinct CDR3 sequences, 70% to 75% observed once, and the top ten hold about a quarter. V lost 2 bases to trimming and J lost 8 bases; unmatched junction nucleotides: 5. The CDR3 covers 14 residues. Germline loops: CDR1 SGHVS, CDR2 FQNEAQ.

Sequencing was done on a sample of liver tumor tissue from sampling region 3. Subset reported: tumor region T3, left-lateral pole. The clonotype was recovered from a man in his forties or fifties with primary liver carcinoma and hepatitis B virus infection. This chain links TRBV7-8 with TRBJ2-1; 8 positions agree with TRBD1. The CDR3 region has the DNA TGTGCCAGCAGCTTATGGGACAGGAGGCATGAGCAGTTCTTC. This sequence encodes CASSLWDRRHEQFF.